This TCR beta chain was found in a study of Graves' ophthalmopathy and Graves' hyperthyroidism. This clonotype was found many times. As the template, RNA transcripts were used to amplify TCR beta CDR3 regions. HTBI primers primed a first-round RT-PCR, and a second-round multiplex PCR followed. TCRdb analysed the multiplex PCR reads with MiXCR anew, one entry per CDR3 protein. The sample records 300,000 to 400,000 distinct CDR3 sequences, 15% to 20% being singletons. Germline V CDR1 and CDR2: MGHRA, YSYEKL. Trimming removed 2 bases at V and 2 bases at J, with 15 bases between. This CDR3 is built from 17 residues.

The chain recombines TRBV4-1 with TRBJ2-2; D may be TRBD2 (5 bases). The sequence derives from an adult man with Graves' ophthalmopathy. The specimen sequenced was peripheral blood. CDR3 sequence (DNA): TGCGCCAGCAGCCAACCGACGGGATCCTCAAACACCGGGGAGCTGTTTTTT. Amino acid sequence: CASSQPTGSSNTGELFF.